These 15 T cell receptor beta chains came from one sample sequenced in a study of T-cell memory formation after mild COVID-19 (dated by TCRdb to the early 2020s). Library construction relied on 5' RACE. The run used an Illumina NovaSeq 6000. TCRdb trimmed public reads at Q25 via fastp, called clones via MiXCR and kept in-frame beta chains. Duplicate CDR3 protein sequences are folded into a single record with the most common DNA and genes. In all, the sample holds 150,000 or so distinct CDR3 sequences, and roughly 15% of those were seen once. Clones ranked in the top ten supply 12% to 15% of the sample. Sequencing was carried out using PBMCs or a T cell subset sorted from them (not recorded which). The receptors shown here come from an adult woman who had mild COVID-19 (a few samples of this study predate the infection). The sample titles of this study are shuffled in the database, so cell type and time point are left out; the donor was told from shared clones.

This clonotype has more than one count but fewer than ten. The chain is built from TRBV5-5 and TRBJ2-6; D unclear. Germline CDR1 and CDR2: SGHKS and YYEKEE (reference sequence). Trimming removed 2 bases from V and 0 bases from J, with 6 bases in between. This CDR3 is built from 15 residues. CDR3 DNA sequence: TGTGCCAGCAGCTTCGAGAGCTCTGGGGCCAACGTCCTGACTTTC. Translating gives CASSFESSGANVLTF.

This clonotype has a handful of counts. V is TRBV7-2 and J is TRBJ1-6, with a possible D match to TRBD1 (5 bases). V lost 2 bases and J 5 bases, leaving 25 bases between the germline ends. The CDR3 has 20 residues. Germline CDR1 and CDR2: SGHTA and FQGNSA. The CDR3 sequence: CASSLSGGMDRLGDNSPLHF. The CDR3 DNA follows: TGTGCCAGCAGCTTAAGCGGGGGTATGGACCGCCTGGGGGATAATTCACCCCTCCACTTT.

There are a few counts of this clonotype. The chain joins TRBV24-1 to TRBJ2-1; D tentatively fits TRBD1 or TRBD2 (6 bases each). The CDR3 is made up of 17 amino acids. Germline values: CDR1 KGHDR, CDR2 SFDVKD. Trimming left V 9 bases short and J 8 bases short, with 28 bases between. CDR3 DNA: TGTGCCACCGAGGGGGGACCTACAGAGGTGGTTAGCGATGAGCAGTTCTTC. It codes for CATEGGPTEVVSDEQFF.

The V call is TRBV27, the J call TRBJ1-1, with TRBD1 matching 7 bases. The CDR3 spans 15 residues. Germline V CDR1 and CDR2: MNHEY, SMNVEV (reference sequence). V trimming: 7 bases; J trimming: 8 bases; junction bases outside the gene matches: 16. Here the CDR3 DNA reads TGTGCCAGCACGGGGACAGAAAGTTATGATCGGGAAGCTTTCTTT. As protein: CASTGTESYDREAFF.

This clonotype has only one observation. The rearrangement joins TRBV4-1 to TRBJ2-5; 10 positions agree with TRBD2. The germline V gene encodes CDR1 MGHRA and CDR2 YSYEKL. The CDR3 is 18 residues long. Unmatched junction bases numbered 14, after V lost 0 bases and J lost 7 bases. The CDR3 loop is CASSQEALAGAPLGTQYF. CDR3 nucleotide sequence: TGCGCCAGCAGCCAAGAAGCTCTAGCGGGGGCGCCGTTAGGGACCCAGTACTTC.

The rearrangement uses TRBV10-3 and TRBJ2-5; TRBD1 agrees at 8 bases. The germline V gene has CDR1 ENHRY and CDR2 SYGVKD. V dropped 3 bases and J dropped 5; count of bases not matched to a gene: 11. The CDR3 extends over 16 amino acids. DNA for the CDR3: TGTGCCATCAGTGAAGGCGACAGGGGTCTGGGGGAGACCCAGTACTTC. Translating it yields CAISEGDRGLGETQYF.

The CDR3 spells CATSRQGTDTQYF. Written as DNA, the CDR3 is TGTGCCACCAGTCGCCAGGGCACAGATACGCAGTATTTT. The genes are TRBV24-1 and TRBJ2-3, with unresolved D. Germline V gene data show CDR1 as KGHDR and CDR2 as SFDVKD. The CDR3 sequence is 13 residues long. V lost 6 bases to trimming and J lost 1 base, with 7 bases between them.

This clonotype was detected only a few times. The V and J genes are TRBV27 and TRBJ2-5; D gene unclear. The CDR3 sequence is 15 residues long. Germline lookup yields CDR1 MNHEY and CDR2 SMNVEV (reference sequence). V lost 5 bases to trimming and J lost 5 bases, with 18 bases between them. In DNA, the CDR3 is TGTGCCAGCAGTCCCCGGAGTTATGGGCAGGAGACCCAGTACTTC. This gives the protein CASSPRSYGQETQYF.

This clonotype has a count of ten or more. The CDR3 loop is CASSSDRGGDTQYF. In DNA form, the CDR3 reads TGTGCCAGCAGCTCGGACAGGGGAGGAGATACGCAGTATTTT. The chain links TRBV9 to TRBJ2-3, with TRBD1 matching over 9 bases. CDR1 and CDR2 from the germline V gene are SGDLS and YYNGEE. The CDR3 has 14 residues. V lost 4 bases to trimming and J lost 5 bases; unmatched junction nucleotides: 5.

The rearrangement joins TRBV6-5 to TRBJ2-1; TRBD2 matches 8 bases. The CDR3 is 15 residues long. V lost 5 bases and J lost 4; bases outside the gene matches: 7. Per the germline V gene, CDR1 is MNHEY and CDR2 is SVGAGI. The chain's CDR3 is CASSQAGAQYNEQFF. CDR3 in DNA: TGTGCCAGCAGTCAAGCGGGAGCTCAGTACAATGAGCAGTTCTTC.

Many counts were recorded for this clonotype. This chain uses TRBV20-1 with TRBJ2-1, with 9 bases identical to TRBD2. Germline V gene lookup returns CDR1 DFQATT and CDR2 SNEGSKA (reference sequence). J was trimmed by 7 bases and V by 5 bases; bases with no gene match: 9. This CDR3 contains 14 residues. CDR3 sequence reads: CSALAGGPGNEQFF. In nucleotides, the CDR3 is TGCAGTGCTCTCGCGGGAGGGCCCGGGAATGAGCAGTTCTTC.

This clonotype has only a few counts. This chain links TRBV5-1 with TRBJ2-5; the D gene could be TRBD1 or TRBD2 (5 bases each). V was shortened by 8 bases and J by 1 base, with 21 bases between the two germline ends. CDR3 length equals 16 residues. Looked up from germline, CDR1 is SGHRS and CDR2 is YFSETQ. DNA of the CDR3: TGCGCCAGTGACTATGGGGGAATAGGCGGCCAAGAGACCCAGTACTTC. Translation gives CASDYGGIGGQETQYF.

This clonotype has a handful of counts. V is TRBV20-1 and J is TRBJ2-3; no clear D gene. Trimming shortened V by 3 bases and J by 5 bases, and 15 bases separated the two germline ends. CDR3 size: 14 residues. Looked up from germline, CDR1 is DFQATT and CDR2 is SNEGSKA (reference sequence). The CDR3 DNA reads TGCAGTGCTAGGTCCCCCCTCCTGGGAGATACGCAGTATTTT. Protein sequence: CSARSPLLGDTQYF.

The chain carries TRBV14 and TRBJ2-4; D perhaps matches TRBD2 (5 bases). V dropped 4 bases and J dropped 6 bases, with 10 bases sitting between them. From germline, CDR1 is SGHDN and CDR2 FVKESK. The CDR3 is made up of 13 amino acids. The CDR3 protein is CASSPRGINIQYF. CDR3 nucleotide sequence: TGTGCCAGCAGCCCCCGGGGAATAAACATTCAGTACTTC.

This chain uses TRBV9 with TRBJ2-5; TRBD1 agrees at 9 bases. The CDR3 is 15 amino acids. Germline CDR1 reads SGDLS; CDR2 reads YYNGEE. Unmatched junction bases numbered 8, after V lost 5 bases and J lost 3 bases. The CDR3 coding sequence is TGTGCCAGCAGTGGTACCGGGACAGGGAAAGAGACCCAGTACTTC. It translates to CASSGTGTGKETQYF.